A single sample gave rise to the 2 T cell receptor beta chains below, sequenced in a study of OX40 agonist ivuxolimab in advanced cancers. Clones were read by immunoSEQ multiplex PCR, and TCRdb kept only the in-frame ones, dropping some. The profile shows 60,000 to 95,000 clones, approximately 85% of them singletons. The sequencing here drew on CD4+ or CD8+ T cells sorted from blood, taken in a trial of the OX40 agonist ivuxolimab. These receptors all come from an adult with an advanced solid tumor such as melanoma, head and neck, liver or kidney cancer.

The J gene is TRBJ1-3, the V gene TRBV19; 9 nucleotides match TRBD1. CDR1 and CDR2 (germline): LNHDA, SQIVND (reference sequence). V trimming: 5 bases; J trimming: 8 bases; junction bases outside the gene matches: 10. CDR3 length equals 15 residues. Here the CDR3 DNA reads TGTGCCAGTAGTCCCCAAGGACAGGGGCCAGACACCATATATTTT. As protein: CASSPQGQGPDTIYF.

The CDR3: CASTPRGQGKFRVSPLHF. CDR3 DNA: TGTGCCAGTACCCCCCGGGGCCAGGGGAAGTTTCGTGTCTCACCCCTCCACTTT. This chain links TRBV19 with TRBJ1-6; maybe TRBD1 (6 bases). There are 18 residues in the CDR3. Trimming took off 7 bases at V and 10 bases at J, with 29 bases between the two ends. CDR1 LNHDA and CDR2 SQIVND come from the germline V gene (reference sequence).